This T cell receptor (beta chain) was identified during a study of cytotoxic CD8 clonotypes in ibrutinib-treated CLL. The wider study: Response was recorded as partial in 24 patients and complete in 2; at median roughly 73 months, approximately 14 remained remitted and about 12 had progressed. Study-level points and caveats: Samples were collected at differing times from sustained-remission and progressing patients.

V shed 7 bases and J shed 4 bases, with 20 bases lying between them. Germline V lookup: CDR1 MNHEY, CDR2 SMNVEV (reference sequence). The CDR3 loop spans 15 amino acids. Note on this clone: Its antigen is still unknown.

Around 2.2 micrograms of genomic DNA, which was extracted from cryopreserved PBMCs, served as the material used for the TCR beta libraries. T cells were sequenced at a targeted depth of 1 in 200,000 to 1 in 1 million. Produced via immunoSEQ multiplex PCR; TCRdb's table is partial and in-frame only. Among under 150,000 clones listed, approximately 80% were seen once. The clonotype comes from a human donor with chronic lymphocytic leukemia. The sequencing used PBMCs, collected after 36 months of ibrutinib treatment. This rearrangement joins TRBV27 to TRBJ2-7; D perhaps matches TRBD1 (6 bases). This chain's CDR3 is CASMSVGTPTYEQYF. In nucleotides, the CDR3 is TGTGCCAGCATGTCAGTCGGGACACCAACATACGAGCAGTACTTC.